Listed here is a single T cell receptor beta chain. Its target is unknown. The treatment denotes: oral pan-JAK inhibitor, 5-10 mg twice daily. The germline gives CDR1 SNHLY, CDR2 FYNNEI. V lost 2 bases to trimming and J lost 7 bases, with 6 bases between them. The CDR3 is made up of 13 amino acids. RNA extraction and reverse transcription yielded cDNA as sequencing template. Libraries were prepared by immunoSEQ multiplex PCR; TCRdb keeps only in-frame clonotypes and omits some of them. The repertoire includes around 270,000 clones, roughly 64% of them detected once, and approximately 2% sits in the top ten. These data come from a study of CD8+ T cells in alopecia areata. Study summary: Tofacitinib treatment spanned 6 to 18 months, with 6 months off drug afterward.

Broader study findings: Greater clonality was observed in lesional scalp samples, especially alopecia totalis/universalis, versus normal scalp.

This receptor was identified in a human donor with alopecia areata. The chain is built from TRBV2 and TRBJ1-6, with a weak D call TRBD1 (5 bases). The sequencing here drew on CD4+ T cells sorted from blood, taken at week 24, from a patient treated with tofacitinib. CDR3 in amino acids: CASSEQGNSPLHF. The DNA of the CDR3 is TGTGCCAGCAGTGAACAGGGCAATTCACCCCTCCACTTT.